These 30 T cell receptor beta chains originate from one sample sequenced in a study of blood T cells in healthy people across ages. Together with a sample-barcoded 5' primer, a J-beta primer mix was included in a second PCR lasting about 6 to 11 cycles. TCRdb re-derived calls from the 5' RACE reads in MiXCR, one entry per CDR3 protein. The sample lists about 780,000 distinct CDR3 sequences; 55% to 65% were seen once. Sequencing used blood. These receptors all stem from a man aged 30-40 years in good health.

DNA of the CDR3: TGTGCCAGCAGCCAAGAGGATAACTATGGCTACACCTTC. Amino acid sequence: CASSQEDNYGYTF. The rearrangement joins TRBV4-2 to TRBJ1-2; the D is unclear. Germline V lookup: CDR1 LGHNA, CDR2 YNFKEQ. Trimming took 0 bases from V and 1 from J, leaving 3 bases between them. The CDR3 extends over 13 amino acids.

The CDR3, as DNA: TGTGCCAGCAGCTTTATGGCCACTGAAGCTTTCTTT. Amino acid sequence: CASSFMATEAFF. The chain recombines TRBV7-9 with TRBJ1-1; D call uncertain. Germline-derived CDR1 and CDR2 are SEHNR and FQNEAQ (reference sequence). The length of the CDR3 is 12 residues. Trimming took 3 bases from V and 4 from J, leaving 6 bases between them.

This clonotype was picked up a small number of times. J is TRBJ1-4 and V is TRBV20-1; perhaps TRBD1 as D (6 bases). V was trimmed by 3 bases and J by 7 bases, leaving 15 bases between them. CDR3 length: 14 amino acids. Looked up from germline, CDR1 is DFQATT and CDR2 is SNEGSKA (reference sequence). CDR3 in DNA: TGCAGTGCTAGCACAGGGCGATGGGGTGAAAAACTGTTTTTT. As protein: CSASTGRWGEKLFF.

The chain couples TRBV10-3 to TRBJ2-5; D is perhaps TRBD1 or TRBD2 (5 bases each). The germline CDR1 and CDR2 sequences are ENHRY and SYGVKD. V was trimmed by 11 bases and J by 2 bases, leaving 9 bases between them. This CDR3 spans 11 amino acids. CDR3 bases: TGTGCCGGGGGATCGCAAGAGACCCAGTACTTC. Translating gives CAGGSQETQYF.

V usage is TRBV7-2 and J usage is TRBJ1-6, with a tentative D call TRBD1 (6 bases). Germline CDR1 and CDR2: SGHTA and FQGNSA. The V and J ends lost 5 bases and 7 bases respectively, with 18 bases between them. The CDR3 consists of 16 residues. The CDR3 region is CASSLRDTNSNSPLHF. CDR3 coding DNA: TGTGCCAGCAGCCTCCGGGACACTAACTCGAATTCACCCCTCCACTTT.

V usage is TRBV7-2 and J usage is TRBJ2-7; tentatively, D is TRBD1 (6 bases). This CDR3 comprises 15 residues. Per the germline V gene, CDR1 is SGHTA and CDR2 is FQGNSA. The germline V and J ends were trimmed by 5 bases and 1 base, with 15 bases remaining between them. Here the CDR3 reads CASSTLTGFSYEQYF. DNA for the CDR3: TGTGCCAGCAGCACCCTGACAGGTTTTTCCTACGAGCAGTACTTC.

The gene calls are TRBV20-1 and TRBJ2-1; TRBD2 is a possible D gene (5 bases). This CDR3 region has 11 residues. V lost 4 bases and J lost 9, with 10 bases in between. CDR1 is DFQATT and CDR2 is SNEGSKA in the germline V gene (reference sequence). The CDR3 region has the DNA TGCAGTGCTAACCTAGCTCGTGAGCAGTTCTTC. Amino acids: CSANLAREQFF.

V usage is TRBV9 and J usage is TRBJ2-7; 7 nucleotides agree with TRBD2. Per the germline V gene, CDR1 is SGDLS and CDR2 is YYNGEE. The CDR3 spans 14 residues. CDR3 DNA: TGTGCTACTTCAGGCGGGGGACCCGTATGGGAGCAGTACTTC. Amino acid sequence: CATSGGGPVWEQYF.

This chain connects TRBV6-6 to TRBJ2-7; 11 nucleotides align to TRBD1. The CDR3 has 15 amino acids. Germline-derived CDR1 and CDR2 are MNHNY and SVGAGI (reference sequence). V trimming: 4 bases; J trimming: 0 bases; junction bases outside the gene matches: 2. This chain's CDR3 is CASSWTGGASYEQYF. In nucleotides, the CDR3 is TGTGCCAGCAGTTGGACAGGGGGCGCCTCCTACGAGCAGTACTTC.

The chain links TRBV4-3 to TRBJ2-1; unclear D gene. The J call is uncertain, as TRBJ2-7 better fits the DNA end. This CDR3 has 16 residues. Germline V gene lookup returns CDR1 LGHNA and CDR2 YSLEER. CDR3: CASSQEVAWSYNEQYF. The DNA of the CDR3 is TGCGCCAGCAGCCAAGAGGTGGCCTGGTCCTACAATGAGCAGTACTTC.

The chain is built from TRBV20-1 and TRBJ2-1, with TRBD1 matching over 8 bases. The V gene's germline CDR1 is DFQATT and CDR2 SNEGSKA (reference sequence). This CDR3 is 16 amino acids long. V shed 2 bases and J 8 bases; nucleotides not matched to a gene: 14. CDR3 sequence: CSARPDRGPPLDEQFF. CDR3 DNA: TGCAGTGCTAGACCCGACAGGGGCCCTCCACTGGATGAGCAGTTCTTC.

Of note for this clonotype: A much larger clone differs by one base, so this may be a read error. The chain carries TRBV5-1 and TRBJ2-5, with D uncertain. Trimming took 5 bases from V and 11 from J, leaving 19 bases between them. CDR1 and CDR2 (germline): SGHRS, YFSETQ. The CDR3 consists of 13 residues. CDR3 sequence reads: CASRPSDRYQQYF. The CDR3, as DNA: TGCGCCAGCAGGCCCTCGGATCGTTACCAGCAGTACTTC.

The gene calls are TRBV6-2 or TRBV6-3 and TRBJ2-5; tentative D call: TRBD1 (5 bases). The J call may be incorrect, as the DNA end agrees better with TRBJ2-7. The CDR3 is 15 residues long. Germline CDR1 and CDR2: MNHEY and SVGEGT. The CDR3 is CASTPRQGDTYEQYF. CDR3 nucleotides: TGTGCCAGCACTCCGCGGCAGGGCGATACCTACGAGCAGTACTTC.

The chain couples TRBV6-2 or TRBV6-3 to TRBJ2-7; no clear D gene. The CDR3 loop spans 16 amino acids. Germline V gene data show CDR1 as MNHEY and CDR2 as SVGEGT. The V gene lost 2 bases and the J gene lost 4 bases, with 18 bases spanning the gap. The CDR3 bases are TGTGCCAGCAGTTACGGTCCGGACGGTCGCCTTTACGAGCAGTACTTC. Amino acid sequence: CASSYGPDGRLYEQYF.

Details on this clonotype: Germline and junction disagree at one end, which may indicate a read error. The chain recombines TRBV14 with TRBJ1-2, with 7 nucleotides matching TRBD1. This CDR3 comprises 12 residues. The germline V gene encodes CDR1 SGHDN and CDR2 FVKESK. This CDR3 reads CTSGDSRYGYTF. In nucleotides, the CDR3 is TGTACCAGTGGGGACAGTCGCTATGGCTACACCTTC. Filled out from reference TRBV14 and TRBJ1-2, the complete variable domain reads EAGVTQFPSHSVIEKGQTVTLRCDPISGHDNLYWYRRVMGKEIKFLLHFVKESKQDESGMPNNRFLAERTGGTYSTLKVQPAELEDSGVYFCTSGDSRYGYTFGSGTRLTVV.

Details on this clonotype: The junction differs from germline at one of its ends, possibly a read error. CDR3 protein: CAASFPRDSDFYEQYF. The CDR3 region has the DNA TGTGCCGCCAGCTTCCCACGGGACTCTGACTTCTACGAGCAGTACTTC. The gene calls are TRBV15 and TRBJ2-5; TRBD2 might be the D (6 bases). The last part of the DNA fits TRBJ2-7 better; the J call may be wrong. The CDR3 is 16 amino acids. The germline V gene encodes CDR1 LNHNV and CDR2 YYDKDF (reference sequence).

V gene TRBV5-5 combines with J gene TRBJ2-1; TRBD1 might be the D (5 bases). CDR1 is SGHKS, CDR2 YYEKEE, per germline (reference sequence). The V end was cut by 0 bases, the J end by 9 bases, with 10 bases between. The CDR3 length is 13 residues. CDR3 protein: CASSLVQGSEQFF. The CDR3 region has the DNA TGTGCCAGCAGCTTGGTTCAGGGAAGTGAGCAGTTCTTC.

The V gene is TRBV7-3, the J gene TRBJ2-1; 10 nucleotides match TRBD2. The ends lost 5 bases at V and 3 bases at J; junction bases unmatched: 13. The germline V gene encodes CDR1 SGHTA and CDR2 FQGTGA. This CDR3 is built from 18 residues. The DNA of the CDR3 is TGTGCCAGCAGCCCCGGACTAGCGGTCCGGGGGGACTACAATGAGCAGTTCTTC. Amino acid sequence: CASSPGLAVRGDYNEQFF.

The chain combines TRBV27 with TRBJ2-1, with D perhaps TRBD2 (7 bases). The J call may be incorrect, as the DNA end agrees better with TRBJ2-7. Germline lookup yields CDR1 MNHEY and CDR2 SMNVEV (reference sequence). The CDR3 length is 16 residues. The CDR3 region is CASSLSSGGLYNEQYF. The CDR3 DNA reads TGTGCCAGCAGTTTATCATCGGGGGGCCTCTACAATGAGCAGTACTTC.

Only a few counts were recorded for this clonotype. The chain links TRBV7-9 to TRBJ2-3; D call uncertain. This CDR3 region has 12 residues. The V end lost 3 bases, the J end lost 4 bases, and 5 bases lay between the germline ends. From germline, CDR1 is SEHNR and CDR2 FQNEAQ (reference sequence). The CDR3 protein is CASSFDPDTQYF. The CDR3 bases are TGTGCCAGCAGCTTTGATCCAGATACGCAGTATTTT.

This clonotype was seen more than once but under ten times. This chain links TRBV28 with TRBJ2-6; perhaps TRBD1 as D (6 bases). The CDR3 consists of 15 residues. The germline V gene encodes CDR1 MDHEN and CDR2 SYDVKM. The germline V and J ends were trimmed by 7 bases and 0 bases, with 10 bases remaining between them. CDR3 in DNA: TGTGCCAGCAACAAACAGGGCTCTGGGGCCAACGTCCTGACTTTC. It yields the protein CASNKQGSGANVLTF.

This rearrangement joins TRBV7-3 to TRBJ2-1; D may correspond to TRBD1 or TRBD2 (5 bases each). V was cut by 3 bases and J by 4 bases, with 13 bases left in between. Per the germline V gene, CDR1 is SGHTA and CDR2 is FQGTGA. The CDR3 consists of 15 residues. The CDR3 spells CASSFSSKGYNEQFF. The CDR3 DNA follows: TGTGCCAGCAGCTTCTCTAGCAAGGGGTACAATGAGCAGTTCTTC.

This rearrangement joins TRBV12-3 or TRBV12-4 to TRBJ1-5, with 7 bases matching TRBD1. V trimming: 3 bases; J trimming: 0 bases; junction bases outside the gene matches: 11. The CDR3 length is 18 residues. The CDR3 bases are TGTGCCAGCAGTTTCATACAGGGGACAGTTTATAGCAATCAGCCCCAGCATTTT. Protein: CASSFIQGTVYSNQPQHF.

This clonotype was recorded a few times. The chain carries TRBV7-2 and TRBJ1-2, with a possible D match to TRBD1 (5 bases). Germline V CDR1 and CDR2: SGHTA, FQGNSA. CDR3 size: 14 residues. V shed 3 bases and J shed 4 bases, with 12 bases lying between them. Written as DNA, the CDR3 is TGTGCCAGCAGCTTTCTGCAGGGAGGCTATGGCTACACCTTC. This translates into CASSFLQGGYGYTF.

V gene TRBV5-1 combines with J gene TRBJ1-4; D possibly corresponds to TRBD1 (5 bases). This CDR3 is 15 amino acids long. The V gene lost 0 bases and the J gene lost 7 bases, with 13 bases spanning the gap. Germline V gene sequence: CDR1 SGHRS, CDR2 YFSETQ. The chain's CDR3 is CASSLAGTGGEKLFF. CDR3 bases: TGCGCCAGCAGCTTGGCCGGGACTGGAGGTGAAAAACTGTTTTTT. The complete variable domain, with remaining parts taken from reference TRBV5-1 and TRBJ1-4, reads KAGVTQTPRYLIKTRGQQVTLSCSPISGHRSVSWYQQTPGQGLQFLFEYFSETQRNKGNFPGRFSGRQFSNSRSEMNVSTLELGDSALYLCASSLAGTGGEKLFFGSGTQLSVL.

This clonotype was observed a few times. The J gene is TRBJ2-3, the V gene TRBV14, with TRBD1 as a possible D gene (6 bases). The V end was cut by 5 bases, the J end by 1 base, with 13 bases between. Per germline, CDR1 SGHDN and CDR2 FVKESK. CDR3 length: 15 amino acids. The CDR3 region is CASSSGHHRTDTQYF. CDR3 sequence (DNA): TGTGCCAGCAGCTCGGGACACCATCGCACAGATACGCAGTATTTT.

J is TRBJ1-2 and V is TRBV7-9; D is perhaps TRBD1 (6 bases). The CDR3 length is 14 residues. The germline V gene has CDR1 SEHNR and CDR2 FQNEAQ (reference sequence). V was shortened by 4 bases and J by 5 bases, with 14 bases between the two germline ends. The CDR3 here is CASSSPEQGYGYTF. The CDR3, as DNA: TGTGCCAGCAGCTCCCCCGAGCAGGGGTATGGCTACACCTTC.

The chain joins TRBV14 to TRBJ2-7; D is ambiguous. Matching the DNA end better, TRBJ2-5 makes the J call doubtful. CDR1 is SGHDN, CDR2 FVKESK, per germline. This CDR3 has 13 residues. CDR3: CASSTDLLETQYF. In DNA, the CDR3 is TGTGCCAGCAGCACCGATCTTCTAGAGACCCAGTACTTC.

The CDR3 loop reads CASSSRDRGRAEQYF. DNA for the CDR3: TGTGCCAGCAGTTCGCGGGACAGGGGGCGCGCGGAGCAGTACTTC. The chain has TRBV12-3 or TRBV12-4 and TRBJ2-7; TRBD1 matches 12 bases. V trimming: 4 bases; J trimming: 7 bases; junction bases outside the gene matches: 8. The CDR3 consists of 15 residues.

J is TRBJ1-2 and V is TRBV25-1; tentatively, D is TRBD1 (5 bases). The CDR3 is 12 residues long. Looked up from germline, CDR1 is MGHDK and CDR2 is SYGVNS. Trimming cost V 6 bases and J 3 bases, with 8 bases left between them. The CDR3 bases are TGTGCCAGCAGGGGGGTCCACTATGGCTACACCTTC. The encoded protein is CASRGVHYGYTF.